Included here is one T cell receptor beta chain sequence, with context. CDR3 size: 14 residues. The germline V gene has CDR1 MNHEY and CDR2 SVGAGI. V was trimmed by 3 bases and J by 3 bases, leaving 11 bases between them. This sample is part of a study of blood T cell repertoires in COVID-19. Study at large: The United States, Italy and Spain were the sources of the acute and convalescent COVID-19 samples. The analysed material was cDNA or gDNA that came from T cells, B-cell-depleted T cells, or PBMCs.

Original analysis: The assay estimated nucleated cells by amplifying reference gene primers. Some clones are missing from TCRdb's copy, which holds only in-frame ones; the method was immunoSEQ multiplex PCR. V and J calls and clone size are copied from that table; D and trimming were computed from the DNA. Of 70,000 to 95,000 clones listed, roughly 79% are singletons. This clonotype was sampled from a human donor in a cohort sampled during active COVID-19. The rearrangement uses TRBV6-5 and TRBJ1-2; no firm D call. The sequenced material came from peripheral blood. Here the CDR3 reads CASSYSREDYGYTF. CDR3 bases: TGTGCCAGCAGTTATAGTCGGGAGGACTATGGCTACACCTTC.